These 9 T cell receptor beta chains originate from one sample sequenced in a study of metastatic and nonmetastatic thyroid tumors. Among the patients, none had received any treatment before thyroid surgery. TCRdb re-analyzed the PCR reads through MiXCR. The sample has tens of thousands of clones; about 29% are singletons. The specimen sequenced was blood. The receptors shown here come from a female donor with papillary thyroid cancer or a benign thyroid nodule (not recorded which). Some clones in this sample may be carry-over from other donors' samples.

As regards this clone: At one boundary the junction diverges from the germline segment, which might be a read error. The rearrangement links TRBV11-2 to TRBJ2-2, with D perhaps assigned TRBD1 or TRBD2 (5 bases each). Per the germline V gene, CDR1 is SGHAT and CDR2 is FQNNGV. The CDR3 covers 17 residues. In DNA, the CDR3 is TGTGCCAGCATCTTAGAATCCGTTGACAGCGGTACCGGGGAGCTGTTTTTT. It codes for CASILESVDSGTGELFF.

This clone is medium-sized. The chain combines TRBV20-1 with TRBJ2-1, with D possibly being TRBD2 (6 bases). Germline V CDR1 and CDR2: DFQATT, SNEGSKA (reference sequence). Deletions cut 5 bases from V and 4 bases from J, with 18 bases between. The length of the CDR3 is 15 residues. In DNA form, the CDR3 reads TGCAGTGCTGAAGAAGGGACTTCCTCTTACAATGAGCAGTTCTTC. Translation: CSAEEGTSSYNEQFF.

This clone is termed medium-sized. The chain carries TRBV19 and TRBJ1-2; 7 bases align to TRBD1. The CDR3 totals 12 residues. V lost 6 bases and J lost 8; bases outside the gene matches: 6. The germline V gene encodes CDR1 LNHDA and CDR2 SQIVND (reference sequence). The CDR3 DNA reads TGTGCCAGTAGGAAGACAGGGTTCGGCTACACCTTC. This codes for CASRKTGFGYTF. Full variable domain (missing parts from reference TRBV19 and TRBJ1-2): DGGITQSPKYLFRKEGQNVTLSCEQNLNHDAMYWYRQDPGQGLRLIYYSQIVNDFQKGDIAEGYSVSREKKESFPLTVTSAQKNPTAFYLCASRKTGFGYTFGSGTRLTVV.

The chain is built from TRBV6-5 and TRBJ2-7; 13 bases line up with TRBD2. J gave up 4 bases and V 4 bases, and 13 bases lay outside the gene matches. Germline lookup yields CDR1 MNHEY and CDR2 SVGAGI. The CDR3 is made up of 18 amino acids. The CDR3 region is CASSLSGTSGILPYEQYF. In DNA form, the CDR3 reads TGTGCCAGCAGTTTGTCCGGGACTAGCGGGATTCTGCCGTACGAGCAGTACTTC.

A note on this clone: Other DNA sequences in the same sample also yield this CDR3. The CDR3 region has the DNA TGTGCCAGCATCCTGGGGGTCTGGACTGAGGACCACGAGCAGTACTTC. Protein product: CASILGVWTEDHEQYF. The chain links TRBV11-1 to TRBJ2-7; D possibly matches TRBD1 or TRBD2 (5 bases each). The CDR3 is made up of 16 amino acids. CDR1 and CDR2 (germline): SGHAT, FQDESV (reference sequence). Between the trimmed V and J ends, which lost 7 bases and 5 bases, there was a span of 24 bases. The whole variable domain, remainder taken from reference TRBV11-1 and TRBJ2-7, is EAEVAQSPRYKITEKSQAVAFWCDPISGHATLYWYRQILGQGPELLVQFQDESVVDDSQLPKDRFSAERLKGVDSTLKIQPAELGDSAMYLCASILGVWTEDHEQYFGPGTRLTVT.

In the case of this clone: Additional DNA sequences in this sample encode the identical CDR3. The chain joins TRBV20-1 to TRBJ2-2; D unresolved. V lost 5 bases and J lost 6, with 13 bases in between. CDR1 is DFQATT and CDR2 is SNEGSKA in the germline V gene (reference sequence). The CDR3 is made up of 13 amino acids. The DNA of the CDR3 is TGCAGTGCTCGTTTAATGGCCCCCGGGGAGCTGTTTTTT. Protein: CSARLMAPGELFF.

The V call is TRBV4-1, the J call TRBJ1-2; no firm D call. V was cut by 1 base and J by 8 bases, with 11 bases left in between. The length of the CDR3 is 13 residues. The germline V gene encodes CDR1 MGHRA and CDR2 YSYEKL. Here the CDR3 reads CASSQAGFGGYTF. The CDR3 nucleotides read TGCGCCAGCAGCCAAGCGGGGTTCGGAGGCTACACCTTC.

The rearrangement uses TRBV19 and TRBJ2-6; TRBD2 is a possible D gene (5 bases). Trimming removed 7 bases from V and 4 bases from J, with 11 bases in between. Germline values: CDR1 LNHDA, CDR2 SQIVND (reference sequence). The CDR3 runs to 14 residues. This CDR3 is CASKPRVGANVLTF. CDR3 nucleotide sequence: TGTGCCAGTAAGCCGAGGGTCGGGGCCAACGTCCTGACTTTC.

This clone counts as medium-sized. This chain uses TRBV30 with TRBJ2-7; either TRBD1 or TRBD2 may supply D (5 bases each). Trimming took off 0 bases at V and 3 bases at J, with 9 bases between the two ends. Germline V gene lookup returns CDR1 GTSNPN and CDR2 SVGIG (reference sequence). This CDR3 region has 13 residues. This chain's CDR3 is CAWSVDSGYEQYF. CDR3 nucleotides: TGTGCCTGGAGTGTAGACAGCGGCTACGAGCAGTACTTC.